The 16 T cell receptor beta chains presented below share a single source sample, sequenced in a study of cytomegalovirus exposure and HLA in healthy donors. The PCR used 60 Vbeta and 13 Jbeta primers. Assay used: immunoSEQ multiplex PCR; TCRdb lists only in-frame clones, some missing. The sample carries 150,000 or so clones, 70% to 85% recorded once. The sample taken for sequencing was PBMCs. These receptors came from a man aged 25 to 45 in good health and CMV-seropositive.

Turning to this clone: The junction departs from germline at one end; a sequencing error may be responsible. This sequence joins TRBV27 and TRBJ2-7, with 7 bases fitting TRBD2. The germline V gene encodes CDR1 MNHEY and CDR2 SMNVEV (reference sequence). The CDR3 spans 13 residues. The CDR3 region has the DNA TGTGCCACCAGTCCGACTAGCACCTACGAGCAGTACTTC. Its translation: CATSPTSTYEQYF.

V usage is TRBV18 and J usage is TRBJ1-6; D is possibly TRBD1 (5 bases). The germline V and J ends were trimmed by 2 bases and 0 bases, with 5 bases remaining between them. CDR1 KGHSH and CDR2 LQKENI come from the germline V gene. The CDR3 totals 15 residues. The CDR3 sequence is CASSPDSSYNSPLHF. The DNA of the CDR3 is TGTGCCAGCTCACCAGACAGCTCCTATAATTCACCCCTCCACTTT.

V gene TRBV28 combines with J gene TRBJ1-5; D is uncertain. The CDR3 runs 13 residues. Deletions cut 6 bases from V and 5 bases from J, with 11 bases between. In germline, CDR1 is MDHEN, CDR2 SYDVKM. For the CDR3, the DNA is TGTGCCAGCAGGTTGTGGGAGGATCAGCCCCAGCATTTT. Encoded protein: CASRLWEDQPQHF.

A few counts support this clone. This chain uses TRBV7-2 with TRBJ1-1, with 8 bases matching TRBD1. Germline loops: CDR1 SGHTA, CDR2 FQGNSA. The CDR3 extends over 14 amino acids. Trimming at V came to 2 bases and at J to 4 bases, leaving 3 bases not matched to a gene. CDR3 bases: TGTGCCAGCAGCTTACAGGGGGCTAGCACTGAAGCTTTCTTT. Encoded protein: CASSLQGASTEAFF.

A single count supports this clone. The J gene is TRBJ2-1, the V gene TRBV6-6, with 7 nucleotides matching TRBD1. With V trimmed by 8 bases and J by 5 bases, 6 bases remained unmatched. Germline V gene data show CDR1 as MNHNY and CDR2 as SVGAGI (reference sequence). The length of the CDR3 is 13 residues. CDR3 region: CASGSGQHNEQFF. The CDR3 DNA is TGTGCCAGCGGGTCGGGACAGCACAATGAGCAGTTCTTC.

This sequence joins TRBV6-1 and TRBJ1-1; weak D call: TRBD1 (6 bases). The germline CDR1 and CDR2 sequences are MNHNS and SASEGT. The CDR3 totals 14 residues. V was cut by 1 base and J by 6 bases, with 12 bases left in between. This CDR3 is CASSEGTAVPEAFF. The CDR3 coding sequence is TGTGCCAGCAGTGAAGGGACAGCCGTCCCTGAAGCTTTCTTT.

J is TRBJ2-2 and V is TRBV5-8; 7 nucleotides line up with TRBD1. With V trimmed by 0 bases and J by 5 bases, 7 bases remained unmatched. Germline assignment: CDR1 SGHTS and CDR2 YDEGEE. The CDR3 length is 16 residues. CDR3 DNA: TGTGCCAGCAGCTTGGTCCGTACAGGGGAGACCGGGGAGCTGTTTTTT. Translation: CASSLVRTGETGELFF.

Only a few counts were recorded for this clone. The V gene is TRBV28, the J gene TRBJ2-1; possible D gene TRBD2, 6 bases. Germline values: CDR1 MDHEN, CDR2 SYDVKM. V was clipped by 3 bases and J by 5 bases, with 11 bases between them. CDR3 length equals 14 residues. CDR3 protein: CASSLREQHNEQFF. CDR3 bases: TGTGCCAGCAGTTTGCGGGAACAACACAATGAGCAGTTCTTC.

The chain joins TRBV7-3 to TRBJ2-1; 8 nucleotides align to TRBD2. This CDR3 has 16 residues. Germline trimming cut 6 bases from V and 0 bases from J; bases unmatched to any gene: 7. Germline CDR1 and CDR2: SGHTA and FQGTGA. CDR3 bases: TGTGCCAGCAGTTCAATAGCGGGAAGCTCCTACAATGAGCAGTTCTTC. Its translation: CASSSIAGSSYNEQFF.

The CDR3 DNA follows: TGTGCCAGCTCACCGACAGATAATGAAAAACTGTTTTTT. This encodes CASSPTDNEKLFF. The rearrangement uses TRBV18 and TRBJ1-4; maybe TRBD1 (5 bases). Germline V CDR1 and CDR2: KGHSH, LQKENI. Trimming removed 3 bases at V and 4 bases at J, with 6 bases between. This CDR3 is 13 amino acids long.

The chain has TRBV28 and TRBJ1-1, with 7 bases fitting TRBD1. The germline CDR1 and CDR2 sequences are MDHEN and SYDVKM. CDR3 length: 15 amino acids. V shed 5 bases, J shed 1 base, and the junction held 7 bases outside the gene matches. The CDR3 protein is CASSPVGTANTEAFF. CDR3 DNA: TGTGCCAGCAGTCCCGTTGGGACAGCGAACACTGAAGCTTTCTTT. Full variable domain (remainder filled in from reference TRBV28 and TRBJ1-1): DVKVTQSSRYLVKRTGEKVFLECVQDMDHENMFWYRQDPGLGLRLIYFSYDVKMKEKGDIPEGYSVSREKKERFSLILESASTNQTSMYLCASSPVGTANTEAFFGQGTRLTVV.

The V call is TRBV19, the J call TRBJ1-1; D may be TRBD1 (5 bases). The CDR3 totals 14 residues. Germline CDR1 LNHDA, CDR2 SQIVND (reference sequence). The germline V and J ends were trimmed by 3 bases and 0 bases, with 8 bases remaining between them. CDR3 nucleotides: TGTGCCAGTAGTATTCGACAGCTGAACACTGAAGCTTTCTTT. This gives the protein CASSIRQLNTEAFF.

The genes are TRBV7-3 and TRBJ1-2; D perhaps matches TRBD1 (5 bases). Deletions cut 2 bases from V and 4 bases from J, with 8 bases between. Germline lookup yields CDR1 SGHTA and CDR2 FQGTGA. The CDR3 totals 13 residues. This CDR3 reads CASSLWGGYGYTF. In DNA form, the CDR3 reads TGTGCCAGCAGCTTATGGGGGGGCTATGGCTACACCTTC.

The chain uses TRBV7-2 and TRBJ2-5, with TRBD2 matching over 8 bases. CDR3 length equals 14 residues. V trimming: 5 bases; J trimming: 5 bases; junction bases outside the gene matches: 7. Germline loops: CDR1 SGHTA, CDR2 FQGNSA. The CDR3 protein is CASSLGTSRETQYF. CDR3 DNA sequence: TGTGCCAGCAGCCTTGGGACTAGTCGGGAGACCCAGTACTTC. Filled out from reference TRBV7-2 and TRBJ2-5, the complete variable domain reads GAGVSQSPSNKVTEKGKDVELRCDPISGHTALYWYRQSLGQGLEFLIYFQGNSAPDKSGLPSDRFSAERTGGSVSTLTIQRTQQEDSAVYLCASSLGTSRETQYFGPGTRLLVL.

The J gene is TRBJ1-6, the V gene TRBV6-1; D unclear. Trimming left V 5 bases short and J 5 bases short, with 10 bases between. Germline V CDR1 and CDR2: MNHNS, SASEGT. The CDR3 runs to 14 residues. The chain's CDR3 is CASSPDGNNSPLHF. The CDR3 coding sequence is TGTGCCAGCAGTCCGGACGGGAATAATTCACCCCTCCACTTT.

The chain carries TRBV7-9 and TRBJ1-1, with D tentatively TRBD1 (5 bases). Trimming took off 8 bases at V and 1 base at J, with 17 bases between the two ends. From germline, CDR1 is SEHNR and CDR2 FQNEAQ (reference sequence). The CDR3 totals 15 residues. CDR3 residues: CASRWDGTTNTEAFF. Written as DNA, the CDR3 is TGTGCCAGCCGATGGGACGGGACTACGAACACTGAAGCTTTCTTT.